These 22 T cell receptor beta chains originate from one sample sequenced in a study of cytomegalovirus exposure and HLA in healthy donors. The primer mix had 60 Vbeta and 13 Jbeta primers. The table came from immunoSEQ multiplex PCR; TCRdb's copy has only in-frame clones and leaves some out. The data contain around 130,000 clones, 70% to 85% of them seen just once; the ten biggest clones take up over 1%. The specimen was PBMCs. The receptor source for this set is a boy aged 5 to 17 in good health and CMV-seronegative.

V is TRBV9 and J is TRBJ2-1; 10 nucleotides align to TRBD1. Germline V gene lookup returns CDR1 SGDLS and CDR2 YYNGEE. The CDR3 has 16 residues. The J segment lost 4 bases and the V segment lost 4 bases, leaving 8 bases of the junction unmatched. Here the CDR3 reads CASSPTGQGRYNEQFF. As DNA, the CDR3 is TGTGCCAGCAGCCCCACGGGACAGGGGAGATACAATGAGCAGTTCTTC.

V is TRBV5-4 and J is TRBJ2-3, with 14 bases fitting TRBD2. V dropped 4 bases and J dropped 5; count of bases not matched to a gene: 6. The CDR3 is 16 amino acids. Germline CDR1 reads SGHNT; CDR2 reads YYREEE (reference sequence). CDR3 loop: CASSTRLAGGRDTQYF. CDR3 coding DNA: TGTGCCAGCAGCACCCGACTAGCGGGAGGGCGAGATACGCAGTATTTT.

This clone was detected once. The V and J genes are TRBV18 and TRBJ2-1; 8 bases are a match to TRBD1. The V and J ends lost 3 bases and 2 bases, in that order; junction bases with no gene match: 6. This CDR3 is 16 amino acids long. Per germline, CDR1 KGHSH and CDR2 LQKENI. CDR3 sequence reads: CASSPYRDRTYNEQFF. The CDR3 DNA is TGTGCCAGCTCACCGTACCGGGACAGGACCTACAATGAGCAGTTCTTC.

The chain uses TRBV27 and TRBJ1-5, with 7 bases that match TRBD1. V lost 2 bases, J lost 7 bases, and 14 bases stayed unmatched. The CDR3 runs to 17 residues. Germline V gives CDR1 MNHEY, CDR2 SMNVEV (reference sequence). The CDR3 DNA follows: TGTGCCAGCAGTTTAGTTTTTGACAGGGCAAAAGAACAGCCCCAGCATTTT. This sequence encodes CASSLVFDRAKEQPQHF.

The chain uses TRBV27 and TRBJ2-2, with a tentative D call TRBD1 (6 bases). The CDR3 length is 12 residues. Trimming removed 5 bases from V and 13 bases from J, with 14 bases in between. The germline CDR1 and CDR2 sequences are MNHEY and SMNVEV (reference sequence). The CDR3 is CASSETTGALFF. CDR3 nucleotide sequence: TGTGCCAGCAGTGAAACGACAGGTGCGCTGTTTTTT.

V is TRBV19 and J is TRBJ2-7, with 8 nucleotides matching TRBD1. Per germline, CDR1 LNHDA and CDR2 SQIVND (reference sequence). This CDR3 has 15 residues. After removal of 3 bases from V and 0 bases from J, the junction contained 4 bases not matched to a gene. In nucleotides, the CDR3 is TGTGCCAGTAGTATTCGACAGGGGCACTCCTACGAGCAGTACTTC. Residues: CASSIRQGHSYEQYF.

The J gene is TRBJ1-2, the V gene TRBV6-5, with 8 positions matching TRBD1. V lost 5 bases to trimming and J lost 8 bases; unmatched junction nucleotides: 7. The length of the CDR3 is 13 residues. The germline V gene encodes CDR1 MNHEY and CDR2 SVGAGI. The DNA for the CDR3 is TGTGCCAGCAGTCCCCAGGGGGCAAAAGGCTACACCTTC. It codes for CASSPQGAKGYTF.

The J gene is TRBJ2-5, the V gene TRBV6-1; 10 bases fit TRBD1. The DNA end lines up better with TRBJ2-7; the J call may be wrong. CDR1 and CDR2 from the germline V gene are MNHNS and SASEGT. This CDR3 is built from 15 residues. CDR3 amino acids: CASSELDRGPYEQYF. The CDR3 coding sequence is TGTGCCAGCTCAGAACTAGACAGGGGGCCTTACGAGCAGTACTTC.

This chain links TRBV19 with TRBJ1-1; tentatively, D is TRBD1 (5 bases). CDR1 is LNHDA and CDR2 is SQIVND in the germline V gene (reference sequence). V lost 4 bases, J lost 4 bases, and 7 bases lay in between. The CDR3 is 12 residues long. CDR3 protein: CASSTRGTEAFF. The CDR3 DNA reads as TGTGCCAGTAGTACAAGGGGCACTGAAGCTTTCTTT. The variable domain in full, with the rest retrieved from reference TRBV19 and TRBJ1-1, is DGGITQSPKYLFRKEGQNVTLSCEQNLNHDAMYWYRQDPGQGLRLIYYSQIVNDFQKGDIAEGYSVSREKKESFPLTVTSAQKNPTAFYLCASSTRGTEAFFGQGTRLTVV.

The chain couples TRBV11-2 to TRBJ2-7; weak D call: TRBD2 (6 bases). CDR1 and CDR2 (germline): SGHAT, FQNNGV. V was pared by 5 bases and J by 4 bases, with 18 bases between. This CDR3 comprises 15 residues. CDR3 protein: CASSPGRGRVYEQYF. DNA of the CDR3: TGTGCCAGCAGCCCCGGGAGAGGGAGAGTGTACGAGCAGTACTTC.

This clone was found once. The chain recombines TRBV2 with TRBJ1-1; 9 bases match TRBD1. The ends lost 5 bases at V and 4 bases at J; junction bases unmatched: 8. Germline-derived CDR1 and CDR2 are SNHLY and FYNNEI. This CDR3 has 15 amino acids. The CDR3 loop is CASSLQGAIGTEAFF. The DNA for the CDR3 is TGTGCCAGCAGTTTACAGGGGGCGATCGGCACTGAAGCTTTCTTT.

This clone was recorded a few times. The V gene is TRBV4-2, the J gene TRBJ1-1, with D unclear. The CDR3 has 14 amino acids. V was clipped by 0 bases and J by 0 bases, with 5 bases between them. Germline assignment: CDR1 LGHNA and CDR2 YNFKEQ. For the CDR3, the DNA is TGTGCCAGCAGCCAAGAACATATGAACACTGAAGCTTTCTTT. Its protein product is CASSQEHMNTEAFF.

This rearrangement joins TRBV11-3 to TRBJ2-5, with D possibly TRBD1 on 6 matching bases. Germline CDR1 is SGHNT and CDR2 is YENEEA. There are 15 residues in the CDR3. Trimming pared 1 base from V and 2 bases from J, leaving 11 bases between. The DNA for the CDR3 is TGTGCCAGCAGCTTAGTGTGGGGGCGGCAAGAGACCCAGTACTTC. It is translated as CASSLVWGRQETQYF.

The rearrangement joins TRBV2 to TRBJ2-3, with 7 positions matching TRBD2. V was clipped by 5 bases and J by 3 bases; unmatched bases: 5. The CDR3 sequence is 14 residues long. The germline V gene has CDR1 SNHLY and CDR2 FYNNEI. The CDR3 DNA reads as TGTGCCAGCAGTTCACTAGCGCGTACAGATACGCAGTATTTT. Protein sequence: CASSSLARTDTQYF.

The gene calls are TRBV6-1 and TRBJ1-5; tentative D call: TRBD1 (6 bases). This CDR3 has 15 residues. Deletions cut 3 bases from V and 3 bases from J, with 12 bases between. The germline V gene has CDR1 MNHNS and CDR2 SASEGT. CDR3 nucleotide sequence: TGTGCCAGCAGTGAGGGGGCAGGGTACAATCAGCCCCAGCATTTT. Amino acids: CASSEGAGYNQPQHF.

The chain joins TRBV5-1 to TRBJ2-1, with TRBD2 identical over 13 bases. CDR3 length: 16 amino acids. From germline, CDR1 is SGHRS and CDR2 YFSETQ. The V and J ends lost 0 bases and 6 bases, in that order; junction bases with no gene match: 3. CDR3 DNA: TGCGCCAGCAGCTTGGCTAGGACTAGCGGGAGCAATGAGCAGTTCTTC. Translated: CASSLARTSGSNEQFF.

This rearrangement joins TRBV29-1 to TRBJ2-5; possible D gene TRBD1, 5 bases. The V end lost 4 bases, the J end lost 9 bases, and 21 bases lay between the germline ends. The germline V gene encodes CDR1 SQVTM and CDR2 ANQGSEA. This CDR3 contains 14 residues. For the CDR3, the DNA is TGCAGCGTTGGGGGCGAGACCCCAGTCTGGTCCCAGTACTTC. This sequence encodes CSVGGETPVWSQYF.

This chain joins TRBV1 and TRBJ1-5. TRBV1 constitutes a pseudogene. This CDR3 spans 14 amino acids. CDR3 bases: TGCACCAGCAGCCAAGAAGGGGGGGACCAGCCCCAGCATTTT. Encoded protein: CTSSQEGGDQPQHF.

The chain carries TRBV4-1 and TRBJ2-7; D might be TRBD1 (6 bases). The germline V gene encodes CDR1 MGHRA and CDR2 YSYEKL. V was clipped by 4 bases and J by 2 bases, with 9 bases between them. The length of the CDR3 is 13 residues. The CDR3 nucleotides are TGCGCCAGCAGCCGGACAGTGACCTACGAGCAGTACTTC. This sequence encodes CASSRTVTYEQYF.

This clone was recorded a few times. V usage is TRBV30 and J usage is TRBJ2-2; maybe TRBD2 (6 bases). V lost 8 bases to trimming and J lost 5 bases, with 24 bases between them. Germline V gene data show CDR1 as GTSNPN and CDR2 as SVGIG (reference sequence). The CDR3 contains 16 residues. This CDR3 reads CAMDYADHDGTGELFF. The CDR3 bases are TGTGCCATGGACTACGCGGACCACGACGGAACCGGGGAGCTGTTTTTT.

This clone appeared a single time. This sequence joins TRBV10-3 and TRBJ1-1, with 7 bases lining up with TRBD1. With V trimmed by 5 bases and J by 0 bases, 3 bases remained unmatched. The CDR3 runs 14 residues. From germline, CDR1 is ENHRY and CDR2 SYGVKD. Here the CDR3 DNA reads TGTGCCATCAGTAAGACAGGGCTGAACACTGAAGCTTTCTTT. Encoded protein: CAISKTGLNTEAFF.

This chain's CDR3 is CASSLIAGEAFF. The CDR3 coding sequence is TGTGCCAGCAGTTTAATCGCAGGTGAAGCTTTCTTT. This rearrangement joins TRBV27 to TRBJ1-1; no reliable D call. Germline V gives CDR1 MNHEY, CDR2 SMNVEV (reference sequence). Trimming stripped 2 bases from V and 7 bases from J, with 8 bases between. The CDR3 runs to 12 residues.